This TCR beta chain was recorded in a study of OX40 agonist ivuxolimab in advanced cancers. The study's findings and limits: With doses of 0.1 to 3.0 mg/kg, CD4+ and CD8+ blood T cells had undergone clonal expansion by week 6.

TCRdb's copy holds only in-frame clones and misses some; the assay was immunoSEQ multiplex PCR. This table has 100,000 or so clones, about nine tenths appearing once. Comment on this clone: The target antigen is unknown.

The source was CD4+ or CD8+ T cells sorted from blood, collected in a trial of the OX40 agonist ivuxolimab. This receptor was identified in an adult with an advanced solid tumor such as melanoma, head and neck, liver or kidney cancer.

Here the CDR3 reads CASSPGTSGISEQFF. In nucleotides, the CDR3 is TGTGCCAGCAGCCCGGGGACTAGCGGGATAAGTGAGCAGTTCTTC. The chain joins TRBV7-8 to TRBJ2-1; TRBD2 agrees at 13 bases. The CDR3 spans 15 residues. With 5 bases clipped from V and 9 bases from J, the junction kept 7 bases outside the gene matches. CDR1 and CDR2 from the germline V gene are SGHVS and FQNEAQ.